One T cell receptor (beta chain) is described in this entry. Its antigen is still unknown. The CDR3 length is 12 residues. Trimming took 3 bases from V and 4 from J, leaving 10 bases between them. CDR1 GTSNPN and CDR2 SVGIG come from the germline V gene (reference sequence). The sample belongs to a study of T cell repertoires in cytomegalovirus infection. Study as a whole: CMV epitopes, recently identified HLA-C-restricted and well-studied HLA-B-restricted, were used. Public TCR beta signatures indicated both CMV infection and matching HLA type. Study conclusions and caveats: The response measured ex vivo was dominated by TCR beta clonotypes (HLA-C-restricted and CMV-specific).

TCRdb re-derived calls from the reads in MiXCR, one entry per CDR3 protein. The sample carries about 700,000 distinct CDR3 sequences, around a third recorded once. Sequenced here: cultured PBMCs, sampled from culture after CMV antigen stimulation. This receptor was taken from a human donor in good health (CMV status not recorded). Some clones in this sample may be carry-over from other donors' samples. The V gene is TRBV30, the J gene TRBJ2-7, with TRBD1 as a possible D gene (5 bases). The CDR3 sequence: CAWREDRYEQYF. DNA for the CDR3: TGTGCCTGGAGAGAAGACAGATACGAGCAGTACTTC.